The entry that follows covers one TCR beta chain sequence. This clonotype occurred many times. Its antigen target is currently unknown. No base qualities exist here, and no much larger clone lies one base off it. The time point label of this sample denotes: sample taken at primary tumor resection. Whole RNA extracted from tumor and nontumor lung tissue, or from cryopreserved PBMC samples, was used for TCR sequencing without cell sorting. Samples were obtained from roughly 72 patients with early-stage, untreated non-small cell lung cancer from the lung TRACERx cohort. A patient was chosen for TCR sequencing only when enough RNA was available from at least two tumor regions. A lung pathologist reviewed the tumor and adjacent nontumor lung specimens before the specimens were selected. These data are taken from a study of spatial heterogeneity in lung cancer (dated by TCRdb to the late 2010s). In the study overall: More beta-chain than alpha-chain transcripts were consistently detected, likely reflecting higher beta-chain transcript abundance. In the raw uncorrected reads, each unique combination of TCR and UMI appeared on average more than ten times. TCR alpha and beta repertoires were quantitatively compared across multiple tumor regions, matched nontumor lung and blood in non-small cell lung cancer. The study linked features of the TCR repertoire to counts of nonsynonymous mutations, which were determined by whole-exome sequencing of tumor tissue. Both alpha and beta chains were TCR-sequenced in samples taken at surgery, namely 220 tumor regions, approximately 66 matched nontumor lung samples and a few dozen PBMC samples.

Paper-wide results and their limitations: Confirming at a functional level the hypothesis that regional TCRs recognize regional mutations was considered to require additional single-cell paired TCR alpha and beta sequencing.

Libraries were made using 5' RACE. This sample was sequenced with a NextSeq 500. To allow correction of PCR and sequencing errors, the TCR library protocol tagged every TCR cDNA molecule with a unique molecular identifier. The study's processing was this. Decombinator tools were used for TCR identification, UMI-based error correction and CDR3 extraction. TCRs above a frequency of 2 per 1,000, corresponding to the top 1% of the tumor frequency distribution, were defined as expanded. Renyi diversity was computed with the R vegan package after each repertoire had been subsampled 100 times to 5,000 TCRs. To build CDR3 similarity networks, amino acid triplet string-kernel similarity was used, and CDR3s were connected when their pairwise similarity was above 0.82. In-frame beta chains were kept once TCRdb had trimmed the public reads at Q25 with fastp and called clones with MiXCR. For every CDR3 protein sequence, its rows merge into one entry that carries the most common genes and DNA. The V and J calls and clone size are TCRdb's, not the authors'. For this sample the table gives around 10,000 distinct CDR3 sequences, of which roughly 3.8% were detected only once. The leading ten clones occupy 6.5% to 9.5% of the sample.

The CDR3 contains 15 residues, cysteine and phenylalanine counted. Just CDR3 DNA is preserved here, 45 bases in frame from base 1. V loses 6 bases, J loses 0 bases, and the germline ends lie 17 bases apart. CDR1 and CDR2, looked up from the germline V gene (reference sequence), are DFQATT and SNEGSKA. This TCR was sampled from a male donor with early-stage non-small cell lung cancer. The chain is encoded by TRBV20-1 joined to TRBJ1-2, with a weak D call of TRBD1 (6 bases match). The specimen comprised normal lung tissue next to the tumor, sampled at surgery. CDR3 sequence: CSATLGGLANYGYTF. The DNA sequence is TGCAGTGCGACGCTGGGGGGCCTAGCTAACTATGGCTACACCTTC.